This T cell receptor (beta chain) came from a study of molecular identifiers for immune sequencing clone quantification. There are 15 residues in the CDR3. From germline, CDR1 is MNHEY and CDR2 SMNVEV (reference sequence). Previously described methods with listed TCR primers produced the bulk TCR libraries. MiXCR, applied by TCRdb to the PCR reads, yields one record per CDR3 protein. The sample carries 88,000 or so distinct CDR3 sequences, 21% recorded once. Sorted naive CD8 T cells were those defined as CD8+CD4-CCR7+CD45RA+. General study results and limits: Jurkat TCR RNA spiked in from one cell could reportedly be detected among approximately 980,000 naive cells. In naive cells, clones above 20 RNA copies held under 1% of molecules, whereas in effector cells they held over 97%.

About this clonotype itself: Its antigen remains unknown. A read error is possible here, since a much larger clone lies one base away.

This TCR derives from a human donor in good health. Some libraries in this study had Jurkat cell RNA spiked in. Input material: naive CD8+ T cells from blood, with Jurkat cell RNA spiked in. Subset here: FACS-sorted CD8+CD4-CCR7+CD45RA+ naive T cells. The rearrangement uses TRBV27 and TRBJ2-7; 10 bases align to TRBD1. The CDR3 bases are TGTGCCAGCAAACTGGGGACAGGGGCTTTCTACGAGCAGTGCTTC. Amino acid sequence: CASKLGTGAFYEQCF.